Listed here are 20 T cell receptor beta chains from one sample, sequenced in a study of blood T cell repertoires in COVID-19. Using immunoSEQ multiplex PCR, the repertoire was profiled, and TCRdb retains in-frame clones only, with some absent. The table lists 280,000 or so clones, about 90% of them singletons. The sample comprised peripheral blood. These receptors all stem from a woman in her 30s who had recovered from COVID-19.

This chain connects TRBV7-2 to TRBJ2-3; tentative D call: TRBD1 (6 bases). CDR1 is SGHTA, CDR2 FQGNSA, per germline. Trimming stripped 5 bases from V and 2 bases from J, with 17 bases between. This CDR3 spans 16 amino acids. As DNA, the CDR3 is TGTGCCAGCAGCCCAACCCGACAGGCCTCCACAGATACGCAGTATTTT. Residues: CASSPTRQASTDTQYF.

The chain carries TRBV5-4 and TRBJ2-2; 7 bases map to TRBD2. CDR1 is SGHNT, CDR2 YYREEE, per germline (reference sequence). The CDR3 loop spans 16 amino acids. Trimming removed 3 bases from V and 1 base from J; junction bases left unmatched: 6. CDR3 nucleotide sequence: TGTGCCAGCAGCTCCAGACTAGCCCTGAACACCGGGGAGCTGTTTTTT. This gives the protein CASSSRLALNTGELFF.

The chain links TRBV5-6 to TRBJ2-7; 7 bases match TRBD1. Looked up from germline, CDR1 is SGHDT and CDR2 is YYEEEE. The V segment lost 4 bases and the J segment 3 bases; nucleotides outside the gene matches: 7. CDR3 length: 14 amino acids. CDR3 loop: CASSVGTEDYEQYF. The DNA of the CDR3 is TGTGCCAGCAGCGTGGGGACAGAGGACTACGAGCAGTACTTC.

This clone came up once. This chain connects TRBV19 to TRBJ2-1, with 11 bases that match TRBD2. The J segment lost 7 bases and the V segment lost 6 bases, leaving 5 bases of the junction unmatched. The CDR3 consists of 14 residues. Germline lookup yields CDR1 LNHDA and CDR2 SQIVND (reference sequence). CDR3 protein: CASSSLAGANEQFF. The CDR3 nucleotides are TGTGCCAGTAGCTCACTAGCGGGAGCAAATGAGCAGTTCTTC.

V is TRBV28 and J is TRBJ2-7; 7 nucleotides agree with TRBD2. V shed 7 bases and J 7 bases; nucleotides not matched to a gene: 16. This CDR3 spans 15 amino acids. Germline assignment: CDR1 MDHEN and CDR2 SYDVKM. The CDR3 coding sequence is TGTGCCAGCACCCCGAGCATTAGCCGGCGGGGGGAGCAGTACTTC. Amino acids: CASTPSISRRGEQYF.

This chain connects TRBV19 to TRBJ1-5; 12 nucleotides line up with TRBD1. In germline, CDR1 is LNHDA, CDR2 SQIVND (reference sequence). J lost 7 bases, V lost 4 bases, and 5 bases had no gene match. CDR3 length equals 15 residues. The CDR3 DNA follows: TGTGCCAGTAGTACAGGGACAGGGGGCGCGCAGCCCCAGCATTTT. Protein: CASSTGTGGAQPQHF.

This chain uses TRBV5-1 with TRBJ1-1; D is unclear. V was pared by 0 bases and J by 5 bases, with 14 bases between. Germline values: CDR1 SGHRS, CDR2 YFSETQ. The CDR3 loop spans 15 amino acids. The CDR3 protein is CASSLAGDQWTEAFF. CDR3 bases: TGCGCCAGCAGCTTGGCGGGAGATCAATGGACTGAAGCTTTCTTT.

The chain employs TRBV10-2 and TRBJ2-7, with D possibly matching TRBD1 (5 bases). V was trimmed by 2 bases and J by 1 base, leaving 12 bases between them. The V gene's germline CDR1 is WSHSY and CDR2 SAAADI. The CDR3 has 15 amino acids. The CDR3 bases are TGCGCCAGCAGTGAGGGTGGGGCAGGTTCCTACGAGCAGTACTTC. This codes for CASSEGGAGSYEQYF.

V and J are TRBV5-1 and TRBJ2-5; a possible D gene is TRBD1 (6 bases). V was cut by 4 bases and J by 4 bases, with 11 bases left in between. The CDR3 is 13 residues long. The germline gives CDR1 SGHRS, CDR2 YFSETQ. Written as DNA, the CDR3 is TGCGCCAGCAGCCTTACAGGGCCAGAGACCCAGTACTTC. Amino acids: CASSLTGPETQYF.

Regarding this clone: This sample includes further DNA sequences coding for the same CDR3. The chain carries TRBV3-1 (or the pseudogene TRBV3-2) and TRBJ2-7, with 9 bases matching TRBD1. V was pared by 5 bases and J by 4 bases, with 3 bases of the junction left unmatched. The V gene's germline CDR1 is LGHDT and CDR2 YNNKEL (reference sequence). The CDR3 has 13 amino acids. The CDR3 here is CASSRDRAYEQYF. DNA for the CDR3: TGTGCCAGCAGCAGGGACAGGGCGTACGAGCAGTACTTC.

CDR3 in DNA: TGTGCCAGCAGTTCCCCGGGACAGACCTTGGGCGAGCAGTACTTC. Its translation is CASSSPGQTLGEQYF. This sequence joins TRBV28 and TRBJ2-7; 7 bases agree with TRBD1. The CDR3 runs to 15 residues. CDR1 and CDR2 from the germline V gene are MDHEN and SYDVKM. V was clipped by 4 bases and J by 6 bases; unmatched bases: 12.

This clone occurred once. CDR3 sequence reads: CASSRSRQGVEKLFF. DNA for the CDR3: TGTGCCAGCTCGCGATCCCGACAGGGGGTGGAAAAACTGTTTTTT. The genes are TRBV18 and TRBJ1-4; 9 bases fit TRBD1. The V and J ends lost 6 bases and 8 bases, in that order; junction bases with no gene match: 10. This CDR3 comprises 15 residues. Looked up from germline, CDR1 is KGHSH and CDR2 is LQKENI.

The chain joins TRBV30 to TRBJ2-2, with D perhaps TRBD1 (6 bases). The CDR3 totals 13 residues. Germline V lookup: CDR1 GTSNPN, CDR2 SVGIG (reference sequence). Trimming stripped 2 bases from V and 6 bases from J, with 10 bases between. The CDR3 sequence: CAWSIQGPGELFF. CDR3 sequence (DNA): TGTGCCTGGAGTATACAGGGCCCCGGGGAGCTGTTTTTT.

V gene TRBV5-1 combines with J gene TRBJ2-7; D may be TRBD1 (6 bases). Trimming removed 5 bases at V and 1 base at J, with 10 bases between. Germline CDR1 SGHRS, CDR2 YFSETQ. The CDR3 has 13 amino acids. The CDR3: CASRSDSSYEQYF. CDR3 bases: TGCGCCAGCAGGTCGGACAGTTCCTACGAGCAGTACTTC.

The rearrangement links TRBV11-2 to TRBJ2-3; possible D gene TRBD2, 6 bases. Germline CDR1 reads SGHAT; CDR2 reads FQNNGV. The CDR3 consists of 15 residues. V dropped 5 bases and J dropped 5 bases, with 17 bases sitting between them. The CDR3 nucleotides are TGTGCCAGCAGCCCAATCGGGAGATGGGGAGATACGCAGTATTTT. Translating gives CASSPIGRWGDTQYF.

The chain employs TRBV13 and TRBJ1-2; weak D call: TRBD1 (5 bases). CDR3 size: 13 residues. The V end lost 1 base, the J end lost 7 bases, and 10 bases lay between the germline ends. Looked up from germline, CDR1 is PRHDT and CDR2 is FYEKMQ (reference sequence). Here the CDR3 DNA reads TGTGCCAGCAGCTTAGACAGGACGGGTGGCTACACCTTC. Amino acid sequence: CASSLDRTGGYTF. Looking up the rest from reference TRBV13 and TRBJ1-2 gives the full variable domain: AAGVIQSPRHLIKEKRETATLKCYPIPRHDTVYWYQQGPGQDPQFLISFYEKMQSDKGSIPDRFSAQQFSDYHSELNMSSLELGDSALYFCASSLDRTGGYTFGSGTRLTVV.

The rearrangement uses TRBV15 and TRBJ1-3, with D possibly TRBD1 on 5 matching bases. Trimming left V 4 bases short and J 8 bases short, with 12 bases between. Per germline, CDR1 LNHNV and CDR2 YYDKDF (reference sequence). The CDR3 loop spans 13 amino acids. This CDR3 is CATSIRVGDTIYF. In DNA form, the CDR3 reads TGTGCCACCAGCATCCGGGTAGGGGACACCATATATTTT.

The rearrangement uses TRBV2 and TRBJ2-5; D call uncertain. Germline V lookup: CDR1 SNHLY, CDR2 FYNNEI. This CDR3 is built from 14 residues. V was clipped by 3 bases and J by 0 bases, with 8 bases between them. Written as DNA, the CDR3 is TGTGCCAGCAGTGACGACTTGTACCAAGAGACCCAGTACTTC. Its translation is CASSDDLYQETQYF. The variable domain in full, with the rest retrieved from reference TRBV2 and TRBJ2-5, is EPEVTQTPSHQVTQMGQEVILRCVPISNHLYFYWYRQILGQKVEFLVSFYNNEISEKSEIFDDQFSVERPDGSNFTLKIRSTKLEDSAMYFCASSDDLYQETQYFGPGTRLLVL.

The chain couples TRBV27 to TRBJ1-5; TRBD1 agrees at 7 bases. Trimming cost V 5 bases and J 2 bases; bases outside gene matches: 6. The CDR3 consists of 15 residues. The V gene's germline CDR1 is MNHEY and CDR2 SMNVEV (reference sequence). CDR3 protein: CASSLHRGGNQPQHF. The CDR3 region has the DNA TGTGCCAGCAGTCTACACAGGGGCGGCAATCAGCCCCAGCATTTT.

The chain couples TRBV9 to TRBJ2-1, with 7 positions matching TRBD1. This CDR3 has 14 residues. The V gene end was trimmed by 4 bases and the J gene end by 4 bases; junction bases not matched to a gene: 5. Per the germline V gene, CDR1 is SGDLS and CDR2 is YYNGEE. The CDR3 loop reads CASSPMDRYNEQFF. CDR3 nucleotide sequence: TGTGCCAGCAGCCCGATGGACAGGTACAATGAGCAGTTCTTC.